Sequencing of this TCR beta chain was carried out in a study of molecular identifiers for immune sequencing clone quantification. Findings of the study overall: Jurkat TCR RNA that was spiked in from one cell was reportedly detectable among one million naive cells.

Between roughly 17,000 and 1,000,000 sorted cells, with 10%, 30% or 50% RNA, yielded naive CD8 libraries. TCR libraries were built in bulk with a published protocol and specific TCR primers. TCRdb reanalysed the PCR reads using MiXCR and keeps one entry per CDR3 protein. The sample lists a few hundred thousand distinct CDR3 sequences; over 20% were seen once. As concerns this clonotype: Its specificity is unknown. The final CDR3 position lacks the conserved phenylalanine or tryptophan, pointing to a likely read error.

J was trimmed by 1 base and V by 5 bases; bases with no gene match: 9. The V gene's germline CDR1 is SGHVS and CDR2 FNYEAQ. CDR3 size: 16 residues. The material sequenced was naive CD8+ T cells from blood, with Jurkat cell RNA spiked in. Indicated subset: FACS-sorted CD8+CD4-CCR7+CD45RA+ naive T cells. The chain recombines TRBV7-6 with TRBJ1-1, with 8 bases lining up with TRBD1. The TCR comes from a human donor in good health. Some libraries in this study had Jurkat cell RNA spiked in. This chain's CDR3 is CASSLSDRGANTEAFL. The DNA for the CDR3 is TGTGCCAGCAGCCTATCCGACAGGGGAGCGAACACTGAAGCTTTCCTT.